This T cell receptor (beta chain) was found in a study of identifying expanded T cells in peripheral blood. Overall study results and limits: Approximately 1.1 clones differed between technical replicates, versus roughly 17 and 20 over time.

The table came from immunoSEQ multiplex PCR; TCRdb's copy has only in-frame clones and leaves some out. The sample lists 70,000 to 95,000 clones, almost 90% occurring once. Germline V gene lookup returns CDR1 MDHEN and CDR2 SYDVKM. Trimming stripped 6 bases from V and 0 bases from J, with 11 bases between. The CDR3 runs to 14 residues. As to this clone: What it binds is not known.

This clonotype originated in a person aged 18 to 75 in good health. The source material was blood. The V gene is TRBV28, the J gene TRBJ1-1; tentative D call: TRBD1 (5 bases). For the CDR3, the DNA is TGTGCCAGCAGGCCGGGACCGGTGAACACTGAAGCTTTCTTT. It yields the protein CASRPGPVNTEAFF.